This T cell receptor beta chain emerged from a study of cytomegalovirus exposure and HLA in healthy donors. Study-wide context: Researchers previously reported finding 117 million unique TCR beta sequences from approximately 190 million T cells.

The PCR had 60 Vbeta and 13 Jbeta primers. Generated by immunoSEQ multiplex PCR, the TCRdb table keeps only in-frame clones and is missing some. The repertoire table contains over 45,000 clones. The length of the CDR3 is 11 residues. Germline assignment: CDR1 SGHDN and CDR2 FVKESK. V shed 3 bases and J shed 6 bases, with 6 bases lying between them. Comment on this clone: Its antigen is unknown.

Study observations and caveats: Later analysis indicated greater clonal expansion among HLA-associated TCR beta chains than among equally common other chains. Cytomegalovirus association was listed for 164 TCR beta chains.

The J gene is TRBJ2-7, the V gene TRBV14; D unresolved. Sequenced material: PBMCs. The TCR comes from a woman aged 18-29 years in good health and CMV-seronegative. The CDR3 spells CASSQSLEQYF. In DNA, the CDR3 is TGTGCCAGCAGCCAGTCCCTCGAGCAGTACTTC. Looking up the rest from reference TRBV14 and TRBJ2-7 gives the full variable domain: EAGVTQFPSHSVIEKGQTVTLRCDPISGHDNLYWYRRVMGKEIKFLLHFVKESKQDESGMPNNRFLAERTGGTYSTLKVQPAELEDSGVYFCASSQSLEQYFGPGTRLTVT.